The 32 T cell receptor beta chains reported below all come from one sample, sequenced in a study of blood T cell repertoires in COVID-19. Libraries were prepared by immunoSEQ multiplex PCR; TCRdb keeps only in-frame clonotypes and omits some of them. The sample has about 97,000 clones; 87% are singletons. The specimen sequenced was peripheral blood. The receptors were sampled from a woman aged 45-60 years with COVID-19, enrolled during active disease.

This chain joins TRBV10-3 and TRBJ2-2, with TRBD1 as a possible D gene (5 bases). The V gene lost 0 bases and the J gene lost 1 base, with 12 bases spanning the gap. Germline V gives CDR1 ENHRY, CDR2 SYGVKD. CDR3 length: 17 residues. DNA for the CDR3: TGTGCCATCAGTGAGTCCCGGTCAGGGTGGAACACCGGGGAGCTGTTTTTT. The encoded protein is CAISESRSGWNTGELFF.

The chain is built from TRBV6-5 and TRBJ2-5, with TRBD2 matching over 12 bases. V lost 7 bases to trimming and J lost 1 base; unmatched junction nucleotides: 4. The germline CDR1 and CDR2 sequences are MNHEY and SVGAGI. The CDR3 has 15 residues. DNA for the CDR3: TGTGCCAGCACCGTGACTAGCGGGGGCCAAGAGACCCAGTACTTC. Its protein is CASTVTSGGQETQYF.

This clone was counted only a few times. The rearrangement links TRBV2 to TRBJ1-5, with 9 bases aligning to TRBD1. The length of the CDR3 is 13 residues. V lost 8 bases and J lost 8; bases outside the gene matches: 7. Germline CDR1 is SNHLY and CDR2 is FYNNEI. The CDR3 nucleotides read TGTGCCAGCCGGACAGGGGATGGGGAGCCCCAGCATTTT. Translating gives CASRTGDGEPQHF.

The V gene is TRBV5-6, the J gene TRBJ1-1, with TRBD1 matching 7 bases. J gave up 7 bases and V 3 bases, and 15 bases lay outside the gene matches. The CDR3 contains 16 residues. The V gene's germline CDR1 is SGHDT and CDR2 YYEEEE. CDR3 in amino acids: CASSWPYTTGAVEAFF. In nucleotides, the CDR3 is TGTGCCAGCAGCTGGCCCTATACAACAGGGGCGGTTGAAGCTTTCTTT.

The chain recombines TRBV7-2 with TRBJ2-3; a possible D gene is TRBD1 (5 bases). Germline values: CDR1 SGHTA, CDR2 FQGNSA. V lost 4 bases and J 0 bases, leaving 11 bases between the germline ends. The CDR3 sequence is 15 residues long. CDR3 in DNA: TGTGCCAGCAGCTCGAGGACAACTAGCACAGATACGCAGTATTTT. The encoded protein is CASSSRTTSTDTQYF.

The chain has TRBV5-1 and TRBJ2-1; TRBD2 matches 8 bases. The V gene's germline CDR1 is SGHRS and CDR2 YFSETQ. This CDR3 spans 15 amino acids. V lost 2 bases, J lost 4 bases, and 5 bases stayed unmatched. CDR3: CASSLSGGNYNEQFF. The CDR3 DNA follows: TGCGCCAGCAGCTTATCGGGGGGGAATTACAATGAGCAGTTCTTC.

This rearrangement joins TRBV10-2 to TRBJ1-2; TRBD1 aligns across 8 bases. The J segment lost 5 bases and the V segment lost 6 bases, leaving 8 bases of the junction unmatched. The CDR3 consists of 14 residues. Germline assignment: CDR1 WSHSY and CDR2 SAAADI. As DNA, the CDR3 is TGCGCCAGCAGGCCCGGACAGGGAGGTTATGGCTACACCTTC. It translates to CASRPGQGGYGYTF.

The rearrangement uses TRBV7-2 and TRBJ2-1, with 9 bases that match TRBD2. The CDR3 loop spans 18 amino acids. CDR1 and CDR2 from the germline V gene are SGHTA and FQGNSA. V shed 3 bases, J shed 5 bases, and the junction held 14 bases outside the gene matches. CDR3 in amino acids: CASSFFSLAGSGDNEQFF. CDR3 bases: TGTGCCAGCAGCTTTTTTTCCCTAGCGGGGTCGGGGGACAATGAGCAGTTCTTC.

This clone has a single count. The chain uses TRBV18 and TRBJ1-1; D unresolved. Trimming removed 1 base at V and 6 bases at J, with 15 bases between. Germline loops: CDR1 KGHSH, CDR2 LQKENI. The length of the CDR3 is 15 residues. Here the CDR3 DNA reads TGTGCCAGCTCACCACGAGCGCCAACCCCCCCTGAAGCTTTCTTT. Protein product: CASSPRAPTPPEAFF.

The table lists this clone with a few counts. This chain links TRBV3-1 (or the pseudogene TRBV3-2) with TRBJ1-4; unclear D gene. Germline lookup yields CDR1 LGHDT and CDR2 YNNKEL (reference sequence). Trimming took off 4 bases at V and 10 bases at J, with 13 bases between the two ends. This CDR3 region has 13 residues. CDR3 bases: TGTGCCAGCAGCCCCGACACATCTGGAAAACTGTTTTTT. It is translated as CASSPDTSGKLFF.

The J gene is TRBJ2-2, the V gene TRBV7-2, with D perhaps TRBD1 (5 bases). CDR3 length equals 16 residues. Germline V CDR1 and CDR2: SGHTA, FQGNSA. V dropped 5 bases and J dropped 0 bases, with 13 bases sitting between them. DNA for the CDR3: TGTGCCAGCAGCCCCACAGGACCCACGAACACCGGGGAGCTGTTTTTT. It specifies CASSPTGPTNTGELFF.

The chain recombines TRBV6-5 with TRBJ1-2; 8 bases match TRBD1. The CDR3 has 14 residues. CDR1 and CDR2 (germline): MNHEY, SVGAGI. With V trimmed by 7 bases and J by 4 bases, 8 bases remained unmatched. CDR3 protein: CASTDRVWGYGYTF. The CDR3 region has the DNA TGTGCCAGCACGGACAGGGTCTGGGGCTATGGCTACACCTTC.

This rearrangement joins TRBV12-3 or TRBV12-4 to TRBJ2-5; D possibly corresponds to TRBD2 (6 bases). This CDR3 region has 13 residues. V was pared by 3 bases and J by 2 bases, with 7 bases between. The CDR3 sequence: CASSFRGQETQYF. The CDR3 DNA reads as TGTGCCAGCAGTTTCCGGGGGCAAGAGACCCAGTACTTC.

This clone was recorded only once. V usage is TRBV29-1 and J usage is TRBJ2-7, with D possibly matching TRBD2 (5 bases). This CDR3 has 11 amino acids. V gave up 7 bases and J gave up 4 bases, with 11 bases separating them. From germline, CDR1 is SQVTM and CDR2 ANQGSEA. The CDR3 region has the DNA TGCAGCGGGCGGACGGGATACGAGCAGTACTTC. This gives the protein CSGRTGYEQYF.

This rearrangement joins TRBV13 to TRBJ2-7; 9 bases line up with TRBD1. The J segment lost 3 bases and the V segment lost 10 bases, leaving 7 bases of the junction unmatched. The germline gives CDR1 PRHDT, CDR2 FYEKMQ (reference sequence). This CDR3 spans 13 amino acids. The CDR3 is CATTGTGNYEQYF. In DNA, the CDR3 is TGTGCCACCACCGGGACAGGGAACTACGAGCAGTACTTC.

V gene TRBV27 combines with J gene TRBJ2-2; no clear D gene. V dropped 7 bases and J dropped 6 bases, with 12 bases sitting between them. CDR1 is MNHEY and CDR2 is SMNVEV in the germline V gene (reference sequence). This CDR3 is 13 amino acids long. The CDR3 DNA is TGTGCCAGCACACCGCTGGAGTCCGGGGAGCTGTTTTTT. It yields the protein CASTPLESGELFF.

This sequence joins TRBV6-1 and TRBJ2-3, with D unresolved. CDR1 is MNHNS, CDR2 SASEGT, per germline. V was shortened by 2 bases and J by 5 bases, with 2 bases between the two germline ends. The CDR3 extends over 11 amino acids. In DNA form, the CDR3 reads TGTGCCAGCAGTGAACGAGATACGCAGTATTTT. The encoded protein is CASSERDTQYF.

The chain carries TRBV7-2 and TRBJ1-1; TRBD1 aligns across 9 bases. Germline values: CDR1 SGHTA, CDR2 FQGNSA. The CDR3 extends over 17 amino acids. The V gene end was trimmed by 1 base and the J gene end by 1 base; junction bases not matched to a gene: 7. This chain's CDR3 is CASSLGSHRGPNTEAFF. In nucleotides, the CDR3 is TGTGCCAGCAGCTTAGGCTCTCACAGGGGGCCGAACACTGAAGCTTTCTTT. The full variable domain, its missing parts supplied by reference TRBV7-2 and TRBJ1-1, is GAGVSQSPSNKVTEKGKDVELRCDPISGHTALYWYRQSLGQGLEFLIYFQGNSAPDKSGLPSDRFSAERTGGSVSTLTIQRTQQEDSAVYLCASSLGSHRGPNTEAFFGQGTRLTVV.

This chain links TRBV6-1 with TRBJ1-1; D is unresolved. The CDR3 has 16 amino acids. Per germline, CDR1 MNHNS and CDR2 SASEGT. Trimming left V 0 bases short and J 5 bases short, with 16 bases between. This CDR3 is CASSEAGSWGGTEAFF. The CDR3 region has the DNA TGTGCCAGCAGTGAAGCGGGTTCGTGGGGAGGGACTGAAGCTTTCTTT.

The rearrangement links TRBV5-6 to TRBJ2-1; D perhaps matches TRBD1 (6 bases). The CDR3 is made up of 15 amino acids. V was cut by 3 bases and J by 7 bases, with 17 bases left in between. Germline assignment: CDR1 SGHDT and CDR2 YYEEEE. CDR3 amino acids: CASSSKDSYLNEQFF. For the CDR3, the DNA is TGTGCCAGCAGCTCTAAGGACAGCTATTTGAATGAGCAGTTCTTC. Supplemented by reference TRBV5-6 and TRBJ2-1, the full variable domain reads DAGVTQSPTHLIKTRGQQVTLRCSPKSGHDTVSWYQQALGQGPQFIFQYYEEEERQRGNFPDRFSGHQFPNYSSELNVNALLLGDSALYLCASSSKDSYLNEQFFGPGTRLTVL.

The J gene is TRBJ2-3, the V gene TRBV5-1; a possible D gene is TRBD2 (6 bases). The V end lost 6 bases, the J end lost 0 bases, and 14 bases lay between the germline ends. Germline CDR1 and CDR2: SGHRS and YFSETQ. The CDR3 has 15 amino acids. CDR3 in DNA: TGCGCCAGCAAATCTAGCGTACCTAGCACAGATACGCAGTATTTT. Amino acid sequence: CASKSSVPSTDTQYF.

This chain connects TRBV7-9 to TRBJ1-2, with 8 bases lining up with TRBD1. Trimming removed 1 base from V and 8 bases from J; junction bases left unmatched: 12. The length of the CDR3 is 16 residues. The germline CDR1 and CDR2 sequences are SEHNR and FQNEAQ (reference sequence). CDR3 loop: CASSLDPYRGSVGYTF. The CDR3 DNA reads as TGTGCCAGCAGCTTAGACCCATACAGGGGGTCGGTAGGCTACACCTTC.

This chain links TRBV9 with TRBJ2-5; TRBD2 matches at 11 bases. Unmatched junction bases numbered 2, after V lost 0 bases and J lost 4 bases. Germline V gives CDR1 SGDLS, CDR2 YYNGEE. This CDR3 contains 15 residues. This CDR3 reads CASSVGSGGAETQYF. The CDR3 nucleotides are TGTGCCAGCAGCGTAGGTAGCGGGGGGGCAGAGACCCAGTACTTC.

This chain joins TRBV4-1 and TRBJ1-2, with TRBD1 matching 11 bases. The CDR3 spans 15 residues. Germline trimming cut 4 bases from V and 3 bases from J; bases unmatched to any gene: 4. Germline V lookup: CDR1 MGHRA, CDR2 YSYEKL. For the CDR3, the DNA is TGCGCCAGCAGCCCCGGACAGGGGGCTTACTATGGCTACACCTTC. Translation gives CASSPGQGAYYGYTF.

The rearrangement joins TRBV20-1 to TRBJ1-2; tentative D call: TRBD1 (6 bases). Trimming removed 3 bases from V and 2 bases from J, with 10 bases in between. The CDR3 runs 13 residues. CDR1 and CDR2 from the germline V gene are DFQATT and SNEGSKA (reference sequence). This CDR3 is CSASRDTNYGYTF. The CDR3 nucleotides read TGCAGTGCTAGTAGGGACACAAACTATGGCTACACCTTC.

CDR3 DNA sequence: TGTGCCAGCAGCCTAAGCGGGGGGGTGGCCTACAATGAGCAGTTCTTC. Amino acids: CASSLSGGVAYNEQFF. This chain joins TRBV5-6 and TRBJ2-1; 10 nucleotides agree with TRBD2. Per germline, CDR1 SGHDT and CDR2 YYEEEE. V shed 4 bases, J shed 2 bases, and the junction held 6 bases outside the gene matches. This CDR3 has 16 amino acids.

The gene calls are TRBV3-1 (or the pseudogene TRBV3-2) and TRBJ1-6; 8 bases line up with TRBD1. J gave up 7 bases and V 3 bases, and 2 bases lay outside the gene matches. Germline CDR1 and CDR2: LGHDT and YNNKEL (reference sequence). The CDR3 is 14 residues long. The CDR3 sequence is CASSHGQGNSPLHF. Here the CDR3 DNA reads TGTGCCAGCAGCCATGGACAGGGAAATTCACCCCTCCACTTT.

CDR3 DNA: TGTGCCAGCAGTGCCCAGGGGGCGGGCGTGGAGCAGTACTTC. Protein product: CASSAQGAGVEQYF. This chain links TRBV6-6 with TRBJ2-7, with 8 positions matching TRBD1. Germline V gene sequence: CDR1 MNHNY, CDR2 SVGAGI (reference sequence). The CDR3 totals 14 residues. The V and J ends lost 5 bases and 7 bases, in that order; junction bases with no gene match: 10.

This sequence joins TRBV4-2 and TRBJ1-1, with 8 bases that match TRBD1. CDR1 is LGHNA, CDR2 YNFKEQ, per germline. V dropped 2 bases and J dropped 6; count of bases not matched to a gene: 5. The CDR3 extends over 14 amino acids. The CDR3 DNA reads TGTGCCAGCAGCCAACACGGACAGGGCTCTGAAGCTTTCTTT. This translates into CASSQHGQGSEAFF.

The rearrangement joins TRBV19 to TRBJ2-7; D may be TRBD1 (5 bases). Per germline, CDR1 LNHDA and CDR2 SQIVND (reference sequence). Trimming took off 3 bases at V and 3 bases at J, with 9 bases between the two ends. The CDR3 consists of 13 residues. The CDR3 DNA follows: TGTGCCAGTAGTATGGGGCAGAACTACGAGCAGTACTTC. Its translation: CASSMGQNYEQYF.

CDR3 bases: TGTGCCAGCAGCTTAGGACAGGGCGATCAGCCCCAGCATTTT. Translating it yields CASSLGQGDQPQHF. The chain is built from TRBV7-9 and TRBJ1-5; 7 nucleotides match TRBD1. V lost 1 base, J lost 5 bases, and 2 bases stayed unmatched. Per the germline V gene, CDR1 is SEHNR and CDR2 is FQNEAQ (reference sequence). The CDR3 spans 14 residues.

The CDR3 sequence: CASSPETDTDTQYF. Written as DNA, the CDR3 is TGTGCCAGCAGCCCGGAGACAGACACAGATACGCAGTATTTT. The chain is built from TRBV9 and TRBJ2-3, with a possible D match to TRBD1 (5 bases). V lost 4 bases to trimming and J lost 2 bases, with 11 bases between them. Germline-derived CDR1 and CDR2 are SGDLS and YYNGEE. This CDR3 has 14 amino acids.